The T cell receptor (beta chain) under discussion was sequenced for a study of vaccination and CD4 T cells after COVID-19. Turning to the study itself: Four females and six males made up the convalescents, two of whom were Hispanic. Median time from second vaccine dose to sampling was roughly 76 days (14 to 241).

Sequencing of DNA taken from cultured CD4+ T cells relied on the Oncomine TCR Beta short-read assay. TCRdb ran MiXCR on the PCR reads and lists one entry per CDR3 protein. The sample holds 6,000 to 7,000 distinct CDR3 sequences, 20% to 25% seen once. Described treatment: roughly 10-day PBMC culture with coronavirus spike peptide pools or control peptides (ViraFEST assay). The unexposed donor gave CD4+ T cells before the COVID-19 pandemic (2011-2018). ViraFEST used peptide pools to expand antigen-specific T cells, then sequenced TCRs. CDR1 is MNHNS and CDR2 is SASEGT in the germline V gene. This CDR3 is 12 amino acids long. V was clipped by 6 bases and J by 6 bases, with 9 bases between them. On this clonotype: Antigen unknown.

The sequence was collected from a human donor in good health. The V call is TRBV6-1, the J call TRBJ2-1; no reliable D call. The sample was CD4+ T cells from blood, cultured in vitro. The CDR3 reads CASSPTSNEQFF. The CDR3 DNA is TGTGCCAGCAGCCCTACGAGCAATGAGCAGTTCTTC.